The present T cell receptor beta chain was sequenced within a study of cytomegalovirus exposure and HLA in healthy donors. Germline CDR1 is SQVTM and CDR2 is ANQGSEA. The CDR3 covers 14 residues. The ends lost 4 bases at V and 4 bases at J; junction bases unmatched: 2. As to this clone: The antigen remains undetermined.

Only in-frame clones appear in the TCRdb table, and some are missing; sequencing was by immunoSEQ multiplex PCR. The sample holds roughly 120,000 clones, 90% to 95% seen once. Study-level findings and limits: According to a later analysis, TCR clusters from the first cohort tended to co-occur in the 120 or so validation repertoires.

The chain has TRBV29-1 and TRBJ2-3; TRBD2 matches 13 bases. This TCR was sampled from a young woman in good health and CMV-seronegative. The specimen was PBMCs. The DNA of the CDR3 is TGCAGCGTTGGTACTAGCGGGAGGGCAGATACGCAGTATTTT. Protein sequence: CSVGTSGRADTQYF.